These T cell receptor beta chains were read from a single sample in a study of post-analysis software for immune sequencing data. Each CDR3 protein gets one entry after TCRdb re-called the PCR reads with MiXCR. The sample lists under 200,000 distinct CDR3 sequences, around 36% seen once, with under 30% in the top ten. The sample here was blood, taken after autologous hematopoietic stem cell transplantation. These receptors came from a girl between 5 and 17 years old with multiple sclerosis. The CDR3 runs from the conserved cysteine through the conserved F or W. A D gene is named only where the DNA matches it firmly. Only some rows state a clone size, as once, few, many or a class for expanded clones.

CDR3aa: CASSAREGRYEQYF
CDR3nt: TGTGCCAGCAGTGCGCGGGAGGGCCGTTACGAGCAGTACTTC
abundance: once
d_gene: TRBD2
j_gene: TRBJ2-7
v_gene: TRBV6-1

CDR3aa: CASSLARDEQFF
CDR3nt: TGTGCCAGCAGCTTAGCCCGAGATGAGCAGTTCTTC
abundance: few
d_gene: .
j_gene: TRBJ2-1
v_gene: TRBV7-2

CDR3aa: CASSGRTGPTISSYNSPLHF
CDR3nt: TGTGCCAGCAGCGGACGAACAGGGCCCACTATTAGCTCCTATAATTCACCCCTCCACTTT
abundance: .
d_gene: .
j_gene: TRBJ1-6
v_gene: TRBV9

CDR3aa: CASTPPGTGNTEAFF
CDR3nt: TGTGCCAGCACCCCTCCCGGGACAGGGAACACTGAAGCTTTCTTT
abundance: .
d_gene: TRBD1
j_gene: TRBJ1-1
v_gene: TRBV7-9

CDR3aa: CASSTPGEGSVKNIQYF
CDR3nt: TGTGCCAGCAGCACCCCTGGAGAGGGAAGTGTCAAAAACATTCAGTACTTC
abundance: .
d_gene: .
j_gene: TRBJ2-4
v_gene: TRBV12-3/TRBV12-4

CDR3aa: CASSYLEGSYEQYF
CDR3nt: TGTGCCAGCAGTTACCTAGAAGGATCCTACGAGCAGTACTTC
abundance: .
d_gene: .
j_gene: TRBJ2-7
v_gene: TRBV6-2/TRBV6-3

CDR3aa: CASQQLAGEYNEQFF
CDR3nt: TGCGCCAGCCAGCAACTAGCGGGGGAGTACAATGAGCAGTTCTTC
abundance: few
d_gene: TRBD2
j_gene: TRBJ2-1
v_gene: TRBV4-3

CDR3aa: CSARLAGGTAETQYF
CDR3nt: TGCAGTGCTAGACTAGCGGGAGGGACTGCGGAGACCCAGTACTTC
abundance: few
d_gene: TRBD2
j_gene: TRBJ2-5
v_gene: TRBV20-1

CDR3aa: CASSLPSGQGHEQYF
CDR3nt: TGTGCCAGCAGTTTACCCTCGGGACAGGGCCACGAGCAGTACTTC
abundance: few
d_gene: TRBD1
j_gene: TRBJ2-7
v_gene: TRBV12-3/TRBV12-4

CDR3aa: CASSPMGQYGLDTQYF
CDR3nt: TGTGCCAGCAGCCCAATGGGACAATACGGATTAGATACGCAGTATTTT
abundance: .
d_gene: .
j_gene: TRBJ2-3
v_gene: TRBV7-3

CDR3aa: CASSFTGNQPQHF
CDR3nt: TGTGCCAGCAGCTTTACGGGAAATCAGCCCCAGCATTTT
abundance: few
d_gene: .
j_gene: TRBJ1-5
v_gene: TRBV7-2

CDR3aa: CASATGAHSNQPQHF
CDR3nt: TGTGCCAGCGCGACAGGGGCCCATAGCAATCAGCCCCAGCATTTT
abundance: .
d_gene: TRBD1
j_gene: TRBJ1-5
v_gene: TRBV12-3/TRBV12-4

CDR3aa: CASSYSRGQICGYTF
CDR3nt: TGTGCCAGCAGTTACTCCCGAGGGCAGATCTGTGGCTACACCTTC
abundance: .
d_gene: .
j_gene: TRBJ1-2
v_gene: TRBV6-2/TRBV6-3

CDR3aa: CAWSAAGGSSGANVLTF
CDR3nt: TGTGCCTGGAGTGCAGCGGGAGGAAGCTCTGGGGCCAACGTCCTGACTTTC
abundance: .
d_gene: TRBD2
j_gene: TRBJ2-6
v_gene: TRBV30

CDR3aa: CASSGGGFSFSYEQYF
CDR3nt: TGTGCCAGCAGCGGGGGGGGGTTTTCTTTTTCCTACGAGCAGTACTTC
abundance: .
d_gene: TRBD2
j_gene: TRBJ2-7
v_gene: TRBV5-6

CDR3aa: CASSPSGRARETQYF
CDR3nt: TGTGCCAGCAGCCCAAGCGGGAGGGCCAGGGAGACCCAGTACTTC
abundance: .
d_gene: TRBD2
j_gene: TRBJ2-5
v_gene: TRBV14

CDR3aa: CASSLWAGAVYEQYF
CDR3nt: TGTGCCAGCAGCTTGTGGGCGGGAGCCGTCTACGAGCAGTACTTC
abundance: .
d_gene: TRBD2
j_gene: TRBJ2-7
v_gene: TRBV5-4

CDR3aa: CASGLGAVEGGYTF
CDR3nt: TGTGCCAGCGGCCTAGGGGCGGTCGAGGGTGGCTACACCTTC
abundance: once
d_gene: .
j_gene: TRBJ1-2
v_gene: TRBV7-4

CDR3aa: CASSEMAGGYEQYF
CDR3nt: TGTGCCAGCAGTGAAATGGCGGGAGGATACGAGCAGTACTTC
abundance: .
d_gene: TRBD2
j_gene: TRBJ2-7
v_gene: TRBV2

CDR3aa: CASSSFRSAGIRGAFF
CDR3nt: TGTGCCAGCAGCTCTTTCAGGAGTGCTGGGATCCGGGGGGCTTTCTTT
abundance: few
d_gene: .
j_gene: TRBJ1-1
v_gene: TRBV28

CDR3aa: CSARVADLEQFF
CDR3nt: TGCAGTGCTAGAGTGGCCGACCTTGAGCAGTTCTTC
abundance: few
d_gene: .
j_gene: TRBJ2-1
v_gene: TRBV20-1

CDR3aa: CASSQGELAGSPEFF
CDR3nt: TGCGCCAGCAGCCAAGGAGAACTAGCGGGATCTCCGGAGTTCTTC
abundance: .
d_gene: TRBD2
j_gene: TRBJ2-1
v_gene: TRBV4-3

CDR3aa: CSARAGGETQYF
CDR3nt: TGCAGTGCCCGGGCGGGGGGAGAGACCCAGTACTTC
abundance: .
d_gene: TRBD2
j_gene: TRBJ2-5
v_gene: TRBV20-1

CDR3aa: CASSQDRLARETQYF
CDR3nt: TGTGCCAGCAGCCAAGATCGGCTAGCTCGAGAGACCCAGTACTTC
abundance: .
d_gene: .
j_gene: TRBJ2-5
v_gene: TRBV3-1

CDR3aa: CASSKSPHTGASTDTQYF
CDR3nt: TGTGCCAGCAGCAAAAGCCCCCACACGGGGGCTAGCACAGATACGCAGTATTTT
abundance: few
d_gene: .
j_gene: TRBJ2-3
v_gene: TRBV21-1

CDR3aa: CASTRTAAGRGYTF
CDR3nt: TGTGCCAGCACCAGGACGGCCGCTGGTAGAGGCTACACCTTC
abundance: .
d_gene: .
j_gene: TRBJ1-2
v_gene: TRBV12-3/TRBV12-4

CDR3aa: CAINPSGGANTGELFF
CDR3nt: TGTGCCATCAATCCTAGCGGGGGAGCCAACACCGGGGAGCTGTTTTTT
abundance: .
d_gene: TRBD2
j_gene: TRBJ2-2
v_gene: TRBV10-3

CDR3aa: CSARPFSGLAGLETQYF
CDR3nt: TGCAGTGCTAGACCCTTCTCTGGACTAGCGGGATTAGAGACCCAGTACTTC
abundance: .
d_gene: TRBD2
j_gene: TRBJ2-5
v_gene: TRBV20-1